This TCR beta chain is from a study of human T cells and chemical hapten exposure. On the study more broadly: Skin on the upper inner arm, approximately 2 cm by approximately 2 cm in size, was sensitized with 2% DPC. Small discrepancies in pooled library volume mainly accounted for the varying TCR yields per sample. Study-level points and caveats: Unchanged with DPC sensitization were TCRs above 1 in 1000 frequency. Counts of expanded TCRs (at PT1) showed a positive correlation with patch test score.

Trimming took 3 bases from V and 2 from J, leaving 20 bases between them. The CDR3 consists of 17 residues. Per germline, CDR1 SGHVS and CDR2 FQNEAQ. One entry per CDR3 protein, called by TCRdb with MiXCR from the RACE reads. The sample shows approximately 90,000 distinct CDR3 sequences, 25% to 35% of them seen only once. The sample holds a few counts of this clonotype. Its antigen is as yet unknown. Time point indicated: patch test 3, about 24 weeks after DPC sensitization. Treatment given: therapeutic diphenylcyclopropenone sensitization with weekly scalp DPC. This TCR was sampled from a middle-aged man with alopecia areata. Some clones in this sample may be carry-over from other donors' samples. This sample comprised whole blood, obtained in connection with sensitization to the hapten diphenylcyclopropenone (DPC). The V gene is TRBV7-8, the J gene TRBJ2-7; D gene ambiguous. The CDR3 sequence: CASSFGLSSGSTYEQYF. CDR3 coding DNA: TGTGCCAGCAGCTTTGGTTTGTCATCAGGATCAACCTACGAGCAGTACTTC.